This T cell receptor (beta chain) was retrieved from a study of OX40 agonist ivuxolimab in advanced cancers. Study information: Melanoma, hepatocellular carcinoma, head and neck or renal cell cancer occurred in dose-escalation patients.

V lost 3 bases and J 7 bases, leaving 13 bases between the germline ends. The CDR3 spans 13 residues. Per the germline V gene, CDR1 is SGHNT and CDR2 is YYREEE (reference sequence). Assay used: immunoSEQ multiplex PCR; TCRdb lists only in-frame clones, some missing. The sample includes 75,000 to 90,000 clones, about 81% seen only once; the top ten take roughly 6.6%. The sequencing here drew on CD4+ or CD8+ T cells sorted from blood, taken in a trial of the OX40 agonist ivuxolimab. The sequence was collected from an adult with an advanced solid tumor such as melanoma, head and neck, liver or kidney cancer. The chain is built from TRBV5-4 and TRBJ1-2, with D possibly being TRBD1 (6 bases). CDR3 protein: CASSSNRARGYTF. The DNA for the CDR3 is TGTGCCAGCAGCTCTAACAGGGCCCGTGGCTACACCTTC.